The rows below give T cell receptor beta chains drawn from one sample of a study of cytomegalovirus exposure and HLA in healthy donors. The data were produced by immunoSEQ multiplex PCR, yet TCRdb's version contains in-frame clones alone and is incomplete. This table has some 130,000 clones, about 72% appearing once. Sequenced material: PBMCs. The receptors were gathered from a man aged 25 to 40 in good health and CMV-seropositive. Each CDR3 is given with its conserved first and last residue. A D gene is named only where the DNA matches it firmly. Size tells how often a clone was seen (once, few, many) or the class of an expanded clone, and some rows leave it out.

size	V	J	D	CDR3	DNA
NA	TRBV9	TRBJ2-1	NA	CASSVVPGAYNEQFF	TGTGCCAGCAGCGTAGTCCCAGGGGCCTACAATGAGCAGTTCTTC
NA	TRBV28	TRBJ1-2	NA	CASSSLQVHYGYTF	TGTGCCAGCAGTTCGTTACAGGTTCACTATGGCTACACCTTC
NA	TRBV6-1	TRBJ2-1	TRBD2	CASRGLAGVEQFF	TGTGCCAGCAGGGGACTAGCGGGAGTTGAGCAGTTCTTC
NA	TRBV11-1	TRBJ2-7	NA	CASSSDYNSYEQYF	TGTGCCAGCAGCTCGGACTACAACTCCTACGAGCAGTACTTC
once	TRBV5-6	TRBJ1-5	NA	CASSEGRGGYQPQHF	TGTGCCAGCAGCGAGGGGCGGGGAGGATATCAGCCCCAGCATTTT
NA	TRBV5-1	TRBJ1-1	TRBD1	CASSFTGDTEAFF	TGCGCCAGCAGCTTCACAGGGGATACTGAAGCTTTCTTT
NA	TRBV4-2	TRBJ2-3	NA	CASSHRTGTDTQYF	TGTGCCAGCAGCCACCGGACAGGCACAGATACGCAGTATTTT
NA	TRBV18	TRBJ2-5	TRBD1	CASSPRTGDETQYF	TGTGCCAGCTCACCCCGGACAGGGGACGAGACCCAGTACTTC
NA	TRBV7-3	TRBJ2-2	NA	CASSFNGLTGELFF	TGTGCCAGCAGCTTTAATGGGCTCACCGGGGAGCTGTTTTTT
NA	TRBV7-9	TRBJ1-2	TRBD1	CASSLEGGPYYYGYTF	TGTGCCAGCAGCTTAGAAGGGGGCCCCTATTACTATGGCTACACCTTC
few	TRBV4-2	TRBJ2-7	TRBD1	CASSQDPDRAYYEQYF	TGTGCCAGCAGCCAAGATCCGGACAGGGCCTACTACGAGCAGTACTTC
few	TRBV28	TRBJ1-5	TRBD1	CASLTGGNQPQHF	TGTGCCAGCCTCACAGGGGGCAATCAGCCCCAGCATTTT
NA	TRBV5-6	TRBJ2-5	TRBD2	CASSPYGVAGVVETQYF	TGTGCCAGCAGCCCCTACGGGGTTGCGGGAGTCGTAGAGACCCAGTACTTC
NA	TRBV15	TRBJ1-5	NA	CATSRADRRQGNQPQHF	TGTGCCACCAGCCGAGCGGACAGACGTCAGGGCAATCAGCCCCAGCATTTT
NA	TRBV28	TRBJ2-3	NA	CASSFRGGSTDTQYF	TGTGCCAGCAGTTTCCGGGGAGGTAGCACAGATACGCAGTATTTT
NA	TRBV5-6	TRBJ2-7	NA	CASSKGQSYEQYF	TGTGCCAGCAGCAAAGGACAGTCCTACGAGCAGTACTTC
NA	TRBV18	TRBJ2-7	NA	CASSPKASASAYEQYF	TGTGCCAGCTCACCAAAAGCCTCCGCTAGCGCCTACGAGCAGTACTTC
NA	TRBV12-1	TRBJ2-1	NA	CASSQSQGYNEQFF	TGTGCCAGCAGCCAATCACAGGGCTACAATGAGCAGTTCTTC
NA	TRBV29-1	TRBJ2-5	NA	CSATRGLTQETQYF	TGCAGCGCCACGAGGGGACTTACCCAAGAGACCCAGTACTTC
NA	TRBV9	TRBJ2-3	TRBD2	CASSYSTSGRDTQYF	TGTGCCAGCAGCTACTCAACTAGCGGGAGGGATACGCAGTATTTT
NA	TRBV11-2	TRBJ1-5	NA	CASSLTLRQPQHF	TGTGCCAGCAGCTTAACTTTGCGACAGCCCCAGCATTTT
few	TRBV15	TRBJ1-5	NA	CATSRQGNGGGNQPQHF	TGTGCCACCAGCAGACAGGGAAATGGGGGCGGCAATCAGCCCCAGCATTTT
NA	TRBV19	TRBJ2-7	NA	CASSMDSSYEQYF	TGTGCCAGTAGTATGGACAGTAGCTACGAGCAGTACTTC
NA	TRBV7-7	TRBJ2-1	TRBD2	CASSHTTSGGHEQFF	TGTGCTAGCAGCCATACCACTAGCGGAGGTCATGAGCAGTTCTTC
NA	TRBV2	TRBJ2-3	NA	CASTGLNVGADTQYF	TGTGCCAGCACCGGACTAAACGTAGGAGCAGATACGCAGTATTTT
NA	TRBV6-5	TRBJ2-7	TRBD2	CAARTSGSGEQYF	TGTGCCGCTCGTACTAGCGGGAGTGGCGAGCAGTACTTC
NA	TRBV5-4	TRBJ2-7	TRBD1	CASSPGGGGNEQYF	TGTGCCAGCAGCCCAGGGGGCGGAGGAAACGAGCAGTACTTC
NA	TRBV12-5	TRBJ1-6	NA	CASGLANSPLHF	TGTGCTAGTGGTTTGGCAAATTCACCCCTCCACTTT
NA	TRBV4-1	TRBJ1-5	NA	CASSQVFGLSPRGQPQHF	TGCGCCAGCAGCCAAGTCTTTGGGTTGTCCCCCAGGGGTCAGCCCCAGCATTTT
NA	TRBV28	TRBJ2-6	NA	CASSLQGYGANVLTF	TGTGCCAGCAGTCTGCAGGGGTATGGGGCCAACGTCCTGACTTTC